This TCR beta chain was profiled in a study of blood T cell repertoires in COVID-19. Study-level information: Sites across the United States, Italy and Spain contributed samples from acute and convalescent COVID-19.

The V end was cut by 2 bases, the J end by 4 bases, with 14 bases between. Germline V gene lookup returns CDR1 SEHNR and CDR2 FQNEAQ (reference sequence). The CDR3 covers 16 residues. Seattle's cohort entered during active infection and was followed longitudinally. Data came from immunoSEQ multiplex PCR; TCRdb stores just in-frame clones and leaves some out. This table has about 230,000 clones, just over 85% appearing once. Sequencing input: peripheral blood. The TCR sequence derives from a man aged 50 to 60 with COVID-19, enrolled during active disease. This chain joins TRBV7-9 and TRBJ2-2, with a weak D call TRBD2 (6 bases). The CDR3 here is CASSLSSGRATGELFF. For the CDR3, the DNA is TGTGCCAGCAGCTTATCCTCCGGGAGAGCCACCGGGGAGCTGTTTTTT.